One and the same sample provided the 24 T cell receptor beta chains below, sequenced in a study of blood T cell repertoires in COVID-19. The repertoire was sequenced with immunoSEQ multiplex PCR; TCRdb's copy has only in-frame clones and lacks some. In the table there are 45,000 to 65,000 clones, 85% to 95% of which are singletons. Sample: peripheral blood. These receptors originate from a man aged 45-65 years with acute or convalescent COVID-19.

Written as DNA, the CDR3 is TGTGCCAGTAGTATAATCGGGACATCGAACACCGGGGAGCTGTTTTTT. The encoded protein is CASSIIGTSNTGELFF. The genes are TRBV19 and TRBJ2-2; D is possibly TRBD1 (6 bases). CDR3 length: 16 amino acids. The germline CDR1 and CDR2 sequences are LNHDA and SQIVND (reference sequence). V was shortened by 2 bases and J by 0 bases, with 10 bases between the two germline ends. Full variable domain (remainder filled in from reference TRBV19 and TRBJ2-2): DGGITQSPKYLFRKEGQNVTLSCEQNLNHDAMYWYRQDPGQGLRLIYYSQIVNDFQKGDIAEGYSVSREKKESFPLTVTSAQKNPTAFYLCASSIIGTSNTGELFFGEGSRLTVL.

The table lists this clone with a count of one. The CDR3 sequence: CASSPGLAVNEQFF. The CDR3 DNA reads TGTGCCAGCAGCCCGGGACTAGCGGTAAATGAGCAGTTCTTC. The genes are TRBV7-2 and TRBJ2-1; 11 nucleotides line up with TRBD2. The CDR3 is made up of 14 amino acids. The trim removed 5 bases at V and 7 bases at J, leaving 4 bases unmatched. The germline CDR1 and CDR2 sequences are SGHTA and FQGNSA.

The chain combines TRBV4-2 with TRBJ2-7; TRBD1 matches at 8 bases. This CDR3 is 14 amino acids long. Trimming at V came to 1 base and at J to 2 bases, leaving 1 base not matched to a gene. Germline V gene data show CDR1 as LGHNA and CDR2 as YNFKEQ. The CDR3 bases are TGTGCCAGCAGCCAAGTGGGACAGGCCTACGAGCAGTACTTC. Encoded protein: CASSQVGQAYEQYF.

This chain uses TRBV2 with TRBJ2-7, with D unclear. V was shortened by 5 bases and J by 4 bases, with 9 bases between the two germline ends. Germline-derived CDR1 and CDR2 are SNHLY and FYNNEI. The CDR3 has 12 residues. The CDR3 is CASSSRPYEQYF. CDR3 DNA: TGTGCCAGCAGTAGCCGTCCGTACGAGCAGTACTTC.

Note on this clone: At one of its ends the junction is not consistent with the germline gene, which may arise from a read error. The chain combines TRBV7-2 with TRBJ2-1; TRBD1 agrees at 7 bases. CDR3 size: 15 residues. CDR1 SGHTA and CDR2 FQGNSA come from the germline V gene. The CDR3 DNA reads as TGTGCCGGCAGCTCGGACAGGAGCTCCTACAATGAGCAGTTCTTC. It is translated as CAGSSDRSSYNEQFF.

The chain has TRBV7-9 and TRBJ1-5; TRBD1 might be the D (5 bases). The CDR3 has 15 residues. V lost 2 bases and J 12 bases, leaving 20 bases between the germline ends. Germline assignment: CDR1 SEHNR and CDR2 FQNEAQ (reference sequence). The CDR3 is CASSLSGASQGSQHF. The CDR3 coding sequence is TGTGCCAGCAGCTTAAGCGGGGCATCCCAAGGGAGCCAGCATTTT.

CDR3 amino acids: CASSLNRVKAEAFF. The CDR3 DNA reads TGTGCCAGCAGCTTAAACAGGGTGAAAGCTGAAGCTTTCTTT. This chain uses TRBV7-8 with TRBJ1-1, with D possibly TRBD1 on 6 matching bases. Per the germline V gene, CDR1 is SGHVS and CDR2 is FQNEAQ. V was cut by 2 bases and J by 6 bases, with 13 bases left in between. The CDR3 length is 14 residues.

The chain links TRBV3-1 (or the pseudogene TRBV3-2) to TRBJ2-5; 8 bases agree with TRBD1. CDR3 length: 14 amino acids. With 4 bases clipped from V and 7 bases from J, the junction kept 8 bases outside the gene matches. Per germline, CDR1 LGHDT and CDR2 YNNKEL (reference sequence). The chain's CDR3 is CASSLDRESGTQYF. The CDR3 DNA is TGTGCCAGCAGCCTGGACAGGGAGTCAGGGACCCAGTACTTC.

CDR3 region: CASSRERGAEAFF. DNA for the CDR3: TGTGCCAGCTCTCGGGAGAGGGGCGCCGAAGCTTTCTTT. The J gene is TRBJ1-1, the V gene TRBV18, with D tentatively TRBD1 (5 bases). Trimming took off 6 bases at V and 8 bases at J, with 16 bases between the two ends. This CDR3 comprises 13 residues. Germline CDR1 reads KGHSH; CDR2 reads LQKENI.

This clone was picked up one time. This chain connects TRBV5-6 to TRBJ1-1; D is possibly TRBD1 (5 bases). The CDR3 totals 15 residues. Trimming removed 3 bases from V and 1 base from J, with 13 bases in between. Germline V gene lookup returns CDR1 SGHDT and CDR2 YYEEEE. This chain's CDR3 is CASSSLDTSNTEAFF. CDR3 nucleotides: TGTGCCAGCAGCTCGCTGGACACCTCGAACACTGAAGCTTTCTTT.

In DNA, the CDR3 is TGTGCCAGCAGTTACTCTACAGGGTTCAAAGCTTTCTTT. Its translation: CASSYSTGFKAFF. The chain joins TRBV6-5 to TRBJ1-1; the D gene is possibly TRBD1 (6 bases). Trimming removed 0 bases from V and 9 bases from J, with 11 bases in between. CDR3 length: 13 residues. Germline assignment: CDR1 MNHEY and CDR2 SVGAGI.

The chain links TRBV4-1 to TRBJ2-5; tentative D call: TRBD2 (6 bases). The length of the CDR3 is 17 residues. V lost 1 base to trimming and J lost 4 bases, with 19 bases between them. Germline V lookup: CDR1 MGHRA, CDR2 YSYEKL. The CDR3 DNA sequence: TGCGCCAGCAGCCAAGGGGTTGGTAACCGGAGGGCAGAGACCCAGTACTTC. It specifies CASSQGVGNRRAETQYF.

This chain joins TRBV20-1 and TRBJ2-3; D perhaps matches TRBD1 (6 bases). V lost 3 bases to trimming and J lost 4 bases, with 20 bases between them. The CDR3 loop spans 16 amino acids. Germline V CDR1 and CDR2: DFQATT, SNEGSKA (reference sequence). The CDR3 loop reads CSASESSSRGSDTQYF. The CDR3 region has the DNA TGCAGTGCTAGTGAATCTAGCTCCAGGGGCTCAGATACGCAGTATTTT.

This chain uses TRBV29-1 with TRBJ1-1, with TRBD1 matching 7 bases. V gave up 7 bases and J gave up 4 bases; unmatched junction bases: 9. In germline, CDR1 is SQVTM, CDR2 ANQGSEA. This CDR3 is built from 13 residues. This CDR3 is CSGFTGEATEAFF. CDR3 coding DNA: TGCAGCGGATTTACAGGGGAGGCCACTGAAGCTTTCTTT.

The rearrangement uses TRBV11-3 and TRBJ1-1; weak D call: TRBD1 (6 bases). Trimming took off 8 bases at V and 8 bases at J, with 12 bases between the two ends. The CDR3 totals 11 residues. The V gene's germline CDR1 is SGHNT and CDR2 YENEEA. CDR3 sequence: CASARDREAFF. The CDR3 DNA is TGTGCCAGCGCGAGAGACAGGGAAGCTTTCTTT.

V is TRBV7-8 and J is TRBJ1-1, with unresolved D. Trimming cost V 4 bases and J 9 bases, with 12 bases left between them. The CDR3 consists of 12 residues. The germline CDR1 and CDR2 sequences are SGHVS and FQNEAQ. CDR3 DNA: TGTGCCAGCAGCTCCCCGACGGGGAAAGCTTTCTTT. Its protein product is CASSSPTGKAFF. Full variable domain (missing parts from reference TRBV7-8 and TRBJ1-1): GAGVSQSPRYKVAKRGQDVALRCDPISGHVSLFWYQQALGQGPEFLTYFQNEAQLDKSGLPSDRFFAERPEGSVSTLKIQRTQQEDSAVYLCASSSPTGKAFFGQGTRLTVV.

The chain carries TRBV11-3 and TRBJ2-2, with 7 nucleotides matching TRBD1. The germline V gene encodes CDR1 SGHNT and CDR2 YENEEA. V shed 5 bases, J shed 3 bases, and the junction held 12 bases outside the gene matches. The CDR3 covers 17 residues. This CDR3 is CASSGPRQGSYTGELFF. The CDR3 DNA reads TGTGCCAGCAGCGGACCTAGACAGGGAAGTTACACCGGGGAGCTGTTTTTT.

The count of this clone is one. The chain employs TRBV4-1 and TRBJ1-1, with TRBD1 as a possible D gene (5 bases). The CDR3 consists of 14 residues. Germline V gives CDR1 MGHRA, CDR2 YSYEKL. V dropped 0 bases and J dropped 6 bases, with 11 bases sitting between them. The CDR3 sequence: CASSQDGGAAEAFF. For the CDR3, the DNA is TGCGCCAGCAGCCAAGACGGGGGTGCCGCTGAAGCTTTCTTT.

The V call is TRBV5-4, the J call TRBJ2-7, with 16 bases aligning to TRBD2. CDR1 is SGHNT, CDR2 YYREEE, per germline (reference sequence). CDR3 length equals 15 residues. Trimming removed 4 bases from V and 5 bases from J; junction bases left unmatched: 3. CDR3 DNA: TGTGCCAGCAGCCGGGGGACTAGCGGGAGGGACGAGCAGTACTTC. Amino acid sequence: CASSRGTSGRDEQYF.

The CDR3 sequence: CASSKRTSGSTDTQYF. CDR3 sequence (DNA): TGTGCCAGCAGCAAACGGACTAGCGGAAGCACAGATACGCAGTATTTT. The chain carries TRBV13 and TRBJ2-3, with 10 nucleotides matching TRBD2. CDR1 PRHDT and CDR2 FYEKMQ come from the germline V gene (reference sequence). The ends lost 5 bases at V and 0 bases at J; junction bases unmatched: 5. This CDR3 is built from 16 residues. The entire variable domain, with the rest obtained from reference TRBV13 and TRBJ2-3, is as follows: AAGVIQSPRHLIKEKRETATLKCYPIPRHDTVYWYQQGPGQDPQFLISFYEKMQSDKGSIPDRFSAQQFSDYHSELNMSSLELGDSALYFCASSKRTSGSTDTQYFGPGTRLTVL.

This chain joins TRBV9 and TRBJ2-6; 9 nucleotides agree with TRBD2. Germline lookup yields CDR1 SGDLS and CDR2 YYNGEE. The V segment lost 0 bases and the J segment 0 bases; nucleotides outside the gene matches: 4. This CDR3 is built from 18 residues. This CDR3 reads CASSVAASGDSGANVLTF. In DNA, the CDR3 is TGTGCCAGCAGCGTAGCGGCTAGCGGGGACTCTGGGGCCAACGTCCTGACTTTC.

This chain connects TRBV6-4 to TRBJ1-6; 7 bases map to TRBD1. CDR1 and CDR2 (germline): MRHNA, SNTAGT. This CDR3 is 13 amino acids long. After removal of 6 bases from V and 7 bases from J, the junction contained 3 bases not matched to a gene. The CDR3 loop is CASRGQRNSPLHF. The CDR3 nucleotides read TGTGCCAGCAGGGGACAGCGAAATTCACCCCTCCACTTT.

The chain couples TRBV30 to TRBJ1-2; TRBD1 agrees at 8 bases. Trimming at V came to 4 bases and at J to 2 bases, leaving 6 bases not matched to a gene. Germline V CDR1 and CDR2: GTSNPN, SVGIG (reference sequence). The CDR3 is made up of 14 amino acids. The CDR3 nucleotides read TGTGCCTGGAAGCAGGACAGGGCGAACTATGGCTACACCTTC. Its translation is CAWKQDRANYGYTF.

The chain links TRBV7-8 to TRBJ1-2; D is perhaps TRBD1 (5 bases). CDR1 SGHVS and CDR2 FQNEAQ come from the germline V gene. CDR3 size: 15 residues. The V end was cut by 1 base, the J end by 7 bases, with 16 bases between. The CDR3, as DNA: TGTGCCAGCAGCTTAGGGGGCAGTATGACGTCTGGCTACACCTTC. It yields the protein CASSLGGSMTSGYTF.